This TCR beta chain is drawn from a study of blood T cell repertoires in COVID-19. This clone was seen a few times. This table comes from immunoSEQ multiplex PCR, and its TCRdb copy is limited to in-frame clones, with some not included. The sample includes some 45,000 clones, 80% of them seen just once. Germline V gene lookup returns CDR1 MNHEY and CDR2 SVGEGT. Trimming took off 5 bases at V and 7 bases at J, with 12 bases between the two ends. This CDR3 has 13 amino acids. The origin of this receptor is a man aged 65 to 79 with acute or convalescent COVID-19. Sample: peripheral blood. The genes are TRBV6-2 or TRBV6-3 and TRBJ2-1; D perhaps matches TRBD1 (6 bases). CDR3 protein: CASSQGTMNEQFF. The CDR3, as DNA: TGTGCCAGCAGTCAAGGGACAATGAATGAGCAGTTCTTC.